The rows below give T cell receptor beta chains drawn from one sample of a study of blood T cell dynamics during melanoma immunotherapy. The table came from immunoSEQ multiplex PCR; TCRdb's copy has only in-frame clones and leaves some out. The sample has about 5,600 clones; more than 80% are singletons. The sequenced sample was blood, obtained from a patient treated with checkpoint blockade. The receptors were gathered from a human donor with melanoma. Some clones in this sample may be carry-over from other donors' samples. Both conserved end residues are part of each CDR3. The order of the fields is CDR3 DNA, CDR3 protein, CDR3 length, clone size, J gene, D gene, V gene. D genes are given only for firm matches. Clone sizes are given selectively: once, few, many, or a class where the clone is expanded.

DNA: TGTGCCAGCAGTGAATTTAGCGCGGGGGTTGGCAATCAGCCCCAGCATTTT; CDR3: CASSEFSAGVGNQPQHF; length: 17; size: NA; J: TRBJ1-5; D: NA; V: TRBV6-1
DNA: TGTGCCAGCAGCTTAGTAGACAGGGCGGACTATGGCTACACCTTC; CDR3: CASSLVDRADYGYTF; length: 15; size: NA; J: TRBJ1-2; D: TRBD1; V: TRBV5-4
DNA: TGTGCCAGCAAATTGTTACGGGGGGGCCACTACGAGCAGTACTTC; CDR3: CASKLLRGGHYEQYF; length: 15; size: NA; J: TRBJ2-7; D: TRBD2; V: TRBV6-6
DNA: TGTGCCAGCAATAGTTTAGGGGCCGGAGGCACTGAAGCTTTCTTT; CDR3: CASNSLGAGGTEAFF; length: 15; size: NA; J: TRBJ1-1; D: NA; V: TRBV27
DNA: TGTGCCAGTAGTACGGACGGGGGTGAGCAGTTCTTC; CDR3: CASSTDGGEQFF; length: 12; size: NA; J: TRBJ2-1; D: NA; V: TRBV19
DNA: TGCGCCAGCAGCCGCGAGTCCGGGCGGGAGCAGTACTTC; CDR3: CASSRESGREQYF; length: 13; size: NA; J: TRBJ2-7; D: NA; V: TRBV5-1
DNA: TGTGCCAGCAGCAATGGTCGTAGGGCCTACGAGCAGTACTTC; CDR3: CASSNGRRAYEQYF; length: 14; size: NA; J: TRBJ2-7; D: NA; V: TRBV21-1
DNA: TGTGCCAGCAAACGACAGGGGGCCGTACAAGAGACCCAGTACTTC; CDR3: CASKRQGAVQETQYF; length: 15; size: NA; J: TRBJ2-5; D: TRBD1; V: TRBV6-6
DNA: TGTGCCAGCAGCTTAGAATTTGGCAGGAAAAACACTGAAGCTTTCTTT; CDR3: CASSLEFGRKNTEAFF; length: 16; size: few; J: TRBJ1-1; D: NA; V: TRBV11-2
DNA: TGTGCCAGCAGGTCGAGCGGAGGGGTCGGCGAGCAGTACTTC; CDR3: CASRSSGGVGEQYF; length: 14; size: once; J: TRBJ2-7; D: NA; V: TRBV7-2
DNA: TGTGCCAGCAGTGTGGACACTGCCGACCAAGAGACCCAGTACTTC; CDR3: CASSVDTADQETQYF; length: 15; size: NA; J: TRBJ2-5; D: NA; V: TRBV6-5
DNA: TGTGCCAGCTCACCCACAGGGGACACAGATACGCAGTATTTT; CDR3: CASSPTGDTDTQYF; length: 14; size: NA; J: TRBJ2-3; D: TRBD1; V: TRBV18
DNA: TGTGCCACCCACCTTAAGGGGGCCTCTAATTCACCCCTCCACTTT; CDR3: CATHLKGASNSPLHF; length: 15; size: NA; J: TRBJ1-6; D: TRBD1; V: TRBV6-5